What follows are 12 T cell receptor beta chains derived from one specimen sequenced in a study of CD8+CD57+ T cells in acquired aplastic anemia. Genomic DNA provided the template from which TCR beta VDJ and CDR3 profiles were obtained. TCRdb ran MiXCR on the reads and lists one entry per CDR3 protein. The sample holds approximately 300,000 distinct CDR3 sequences, approximately 58% seen once. Patients included in sequencing had previously demonstrated CD8+CD57+ cell expansion by flow cytometry. Sequencing was performed on sorted CD4+, CD8+, or CD8+CD57+ T cells (not recorded which) from PBMCs. These receptors were collected from a human donor with aplastic anemia.

This clonotype was seen repeatedly, ten times or more. The genes are TRBV3-1 and TRBJ2-1; D is ambiguous. Germline V gene data show CDR1 as LGHDT and CDR2 as YNNKEL (reference sequence). Trimming left V 4 bases short and J 1 base short, with 8 bases between. CDR3 size: 14 residues. CDR3 bases: TGTGCCAGCAGCCGCGGAAATTCCTACAATGAGCAGTTCTTC. Translated: CASSRGNSYNEQFF.

This chain joins TRBV7-8 and TRBJ2-1; TRBD2 matches 7 bases. Trimming took 4 bases from V and 0 from J; bases not matched to a gene: 3. The CDR3 is 15 residues long. Germline values: CDR1 SGHVS, CDR2 FQNEAQ. The CDR3 is CASSSLASSYNEQFF. In DNA, the CDR3 is TGTGCCAGCAGCTCACTAGCGAGCTCCTACAATGAGCAGTTCTTC. Looking up the rest from reference TRBV7-8 and TRBJ2-1 gives the full variable domain: GAGVSQSPRYKVAKRGQDVALRCDPISGHVSLFWYQQALGQGPEFLTYFQNEAQLDKSGLPSDRFFAERPEGSVSTLKIQRTQQEDSAVYLCASSSLASSYNEQFFGPGTRLTVL.

The CDR3 region is CASSFISGTETQYF. The DNA for the CDR3 is TGTGCCAGCAGTTTCATTAGCGGGACGGAGACCCAGTACTTC. The chain has TRBV12-3 or TRBV12-4 and TRBJ2-5, with 8 nucleotides matching TRBD2. The CDR3 length is 14 residues. Losses at the gene ends were 3 bases for V and 5 bases for J; bases not matched to a gene: 5.

This chain links TRBV6-5 with TRBJ1-1; 9 nucleotides align to TRBD1. The germline V gene encodes CDR1 MNHEY and CDR2 SVGAGI. This CDR3 region has 17 residues. V lost 2 bases to trimming and J lost 2 bases; unmatched junction nucleotides: 9. The CDR3: CASSYGGRQGGNTEAFF. Here the CDR3 DNA reads TGTGCCAGCAGTTACGGAGGAAGACAGGGGGGAAACACTGAAGCTTTCTTT.

Regarding this clonotype: Given a much more abundant clone one base away, this may be a read error. The rearrangement uses TRBV6-5 and TRBJ2-1, with a tentative D call TRBD2 (7 bases). Germline CDR1 and CDR2: MNHEY and SVGAGI. This CDR3 contains 14 residues. For the CDR3, the DNA is TGTACCAGCAGCCGCCGGGGGGCGAACGCCGAGCAGCTCTTC. It translates to CTSSRRGANAEQLF.

This clonotype has ten or more counts. The rearrangement links TRBV11-1 to TRBJ2-3; 7 bases agree with TRBD1. This CDR3 has 16 residues. With V trimmed by 5 bases and J by 4 bases, 12 bases remained unmatched. The germline gives CDR1 SGHAT, CDR2 FQDESV (reference sequence). In DNA, the CDR3 is TGTGCCAGCAGCCCCCCCGGACAGGAAAACTCAGATACGCAGTATTTT. Its translation: CASSPPGQENSDTQYF.

This clonotype was observed a single time. One junction end does not reproduce the germline sequence, and a read error may be involved. The chain uses TRBV10-1 and TRBJ1-4; maybe TRBD1 (6 bases). CDR1 and CDR2 (germline): WNHNN, SYGVQD (reference sequence). The CDR3 extends over 16 amino acids. CDR3 in DNA: TGTGCCAGCAGTTTGGCCCCACAGGGAATCAATGAAAAACTGTTTTTT. Encoded protein: CASSLAPQGINEKLFF.

At least ten counts were recorded for this clonotype. The chain employs TRBV7-3 and TRBJ1-2; possible D gene TRBD1, 6 bases. Trimming cost V 2 bases and J 8 bases, with 15 bases left between them. Germline CDR1 SGHTA, CDR2 FQGTGA. The CDR3 runs 14 residues. The CDR3 reads CASSLPGARRGYTF. CDR3 DNA sequence: TGTGCCAGCAGCTTACCAGGGGCACGGAGGGGCTACACCTTC. Together with reference TRBV7-3 and TRBJ1-2, the CDR3 gives the full variable domain: GAGVSQTPSNKVTEKGKYVELRCDPISGHTALYWYRQSLGQGPEFLIYFQGTGAADDSGLPNDRFFAVRPEGSVSTLKIQRTERGDSAVYLCASSLPGARRGYTFGSGTRLTVV.

The genes are TRBV12-3 or TRBV12-4 and TRBJ1-1; D is possibly TRBD1 (5 bases). The CDR3 is made up of 15 amino acids. The ends were cut back, 7 bases at V and 4 bases at J, with 19 bases in the middle. The CDR3 DNA reads as TGTGCCAGCATCCCGTTTAGAGGGGACGGCACTGAAGCTTTCTTT. Translated: CASIPFRGDGTEAFF.

J is TRBJ1-5 and V is TRBV10-3; possibly TRBD1 for D (5 bases). The germline gives CDR1 ENHRY, CDR2 SYGVKD. The V end lost 10 bases, the J end lost 1 base, and 14 bases lay between the germline ends. The CDR3 loop spans 14 amino acids. The CDR3 region is CATKGEGSNQPQHF. CDR3 nucleotides: TGTGCCACCAAAGGGGAAGGAAGCAATCAGCCCCAGCATTTT.

V gene TRBV19 combines with J gene TRBJ1-2; D uncertain. The CDR3 runs to 14 residues. Trimming cost V 10 bases and J 3 bases, with 18 bases left between them. CDR1 is LNHDA, CDR2 SQIVND, per germline (reference sequence). The CDR3 protein is CATRRPSGYYGYTF. As DNA, the CDR3 is TGTGCCACACGCCGCCCTTCCGGGTACTATGGCTACACCTTC.

This clonotype came up many times. The CDR3: CASSPGTANQPQHF. The DNA for the CDR3 is TGTGCCAGCAGCCCCGGGACAGCCAATCAGCCCCAGCATTTT. The V gene is TRBV7-2, the J gene TRBJ1-5; 7 bases are a match to TRBD1. Germline trimming cut 5 bases from V and 3 bases from J; bases unmatched to any gene: 4. The CDR3 covers 14 residues. Germline-derived CDR1 and CDR2 are SGHTA and FQGNSA.